The present TCR beta chain was sequenced within a study of T cells in Graves' hyperthyroidism and ophthalmopathy. Thyroid ultrasound and orbital computed tomography, with clinical symptoms and serum thyroxine and TRAb, informed diagnoses. The PBMCs studied were ones that came from around 10 ml fresh peripheral blood. TCR beta CDR3 regions were amplified from RNA transcripts. HTBI primers were the set used in a first-round RT-PCR of the TCR CDR3. TCRdb reanalysed the multiplex PCR reads using MiXCR and keeps one entry per CDR3 protein. The sample contains some 350,000 distinct CDR3 sequences, around 15% of which appear only once. This clonotype has just one count. Sample: blood. The source is a woman between 40 and 50 years old with Graves' ophthalmopathy.

The CDR3 spells CASSQGGTNEQFF. CDR3 nucleotide sequence: TGTGCCAGCAGCCAGGGGGGTACCAATGAGCAGTTCTTC. V and J are TRBV11-2 and TRBJ2-1; a possible D gene is TRBD1 (7 bases). The CDR3 consists of 13 residues. CDR1 and CDR2 from the germline V gene are SGHAT and FQNNGV. V lost 5 bases, J lost 6 bases, and 11 bases lay in between.